Presented here are 8 T cell receptor beta chains from one specimen sequenced in a study of cytomegalovirus exposure and HLA in healthy donors. Researchers ran the PCR with 60 Vbeta and 13 Jbeta primers. The data were produced by immunoSEQ multiplex PCR, yet TCRdb's version contains in-frame clones alone and is incomplete. The sample yields around 150,000 clones, roughly 70% seen once. The specimen was PBMCs. The receptors originated from a woman aged 30 to 39 in good health and CMV-seronegative.

This sequence joins TRBV28 and TRBJ2-1; 7 bases agree with TRBD1. Losses at the gene ends were 5 bases for V and 2 bases for J; bases not matched to a gene: 6. Germline-derived CDR1 and CDR2 are MDHEN and SYDVKM. The CDR3 totals 15 residues. The CDR3 bases are TGTGCCAGCAGTGCTGACAGGGCGACCTACAATGAGCAGTTCTTC. It specifies CASSADRATYNEQFF.

The CDR3 here is CAIQGAALYGYTF. The CDR3 DNA sequence: TGTGCCATCCAGGGGGCGGCACTCTATGGCTACACCTTC. The rearrangement uses TRBV28 and TRBJ1-2; TRBD1 matches 8 bases. Germline V gene data show CDR1 as MDHEN and CDR2 as SYDVKM. CDR3 length: 13 amino acids. V shed 10 bases and J 4 bases; nucleotides not matched to a gene: 8.

The CDR3: CASSPPGAENYEQYF. The DNA of the CDR3 is TGTGCCAGCTCACCACCTGGGGCAGAAAACTACGAGCAGTACTTC. The chain employs TRBV18 and TRBJ2-7, with a weak D call TRBD1 (5 bases). The CDR3 totals 15 residues. The germline V gene has CDR1 KGHSH and CDR2 LQKENI. Trimming took off 0 bases at V and 3 bases at J, with 12 bases between the two ends.

This clone is a singleton in its sample. The chain links TRBV25-1 to TRBJ1-2, with 10 bases identical to TRBD1. The CDR3 is 15 amino acids. With V trimmed by 5 bases and J by 1 base, 4 bases remained unmatched. Germline V gene data show CDR1 as MGHDK and CDR2 as SYGVNS. This CDR3 is CASSHRDRGNYGYTF. The CDR3 DNA reads as TGTGCCAGCAGTCACCGGGACAGGGGTAACTATGGCTACACCTTC.

The chain combines TRBV28 with TRBJ2-7; D is unclear. Deletions cut 5 bases from V and 8 bases from J, with 13 bases between. The length of the CDR3 is 12 residues. Germline V CDR1 and CDR2: MDHEN, SYDVKM. Written as DNA, the CDR3 is TGTGCCAGCAGTATCGCTCAGCGTAAGCAGTACTTC. This sequence encodes CASSIAQRKQYF.

This chain links TRBV29-1 with TRBJ2-5; 9 bases line up with TRBD1. V was pared by 3 bases and J by 1 base, with 3 bases of the junction left unmatched. There are 14 residues in the CDR3. Per the germline V gene, CDR1 is SQVTM and CDR2 is ANQGSEA. CDR3 region: CSVDGDRVQETQYF. CDR3 nucleotides: TGCAGCGTTGACGGGGACAGGGTCCAAGAGACCCAGTACTTC.

This clone was recorded only once. The chain uses TRBV13 and TRBJ2-7, with no clear D. Germline CDR1 and CDR2: PRHDT and FYEKMQ (reference sequence). This CDR3 is 14 amino acids long. Trimming stripped 3 bases from V and 3 bases from J, with 12 bases between. CDR3 DNA sequence: TGTGCCAGCAGCTTCAGTCTTTCAATCTACGAGCAGTACTTC. This sequence encodes CASSFSLSIYEQYF.

In its sample, this clone was seen a few times. The chain uses TRBV11-1 and TRBJ2-7; D is undetermined. Per the germline V gene, CDR1 is SGHAT and CDR2 is FQDESV (reference sequence). V was pared by 4 bases and J by 3 bases, with 10 bases between. CDR3 length equals 13 residues. CDR3 in amino acids: CASSSYRFYEQYF. CDR3 DNA sequence: TGTGCCAGCAGCTCATACAGATTCTACGAGCAGTACTTC.